Below, 5 T cell receptor beta chains from the same sample are listed, as sequenced in a study of blood T cell repertoires in COVID-19. The method was immunoSEQ multiplex PCR; TCRdb's version includes in-frame clones alone and lacks a portion of them. The data contain about 270,000 clones, 86% of them singletons. The sample taken for sequencing was peripheral blood. Receptors were obtained from a woman in her 30s with COVID-19, enrolled during active disease.

This clone was recorded once. The chain uses TRBV27 and TRBJ2-7; 8 nucleotides match TRBD1. Germline CDR1 is MNHEY and CDR2 is SMNVEV (reference sequence). Germline trimming cut 6 bases from V and 2 bases from J; bases unmatched to any gene: 6. The CDR3 consists of 14 residues. CDR3 residues: CASSDRGQTYEQYF. CDR3 coding DNA: TGTGCCAGCAGCGACAGGGGACAAACCTACGAGCAGTACTTC.

V is TRBV2 and J is TRBJ1-2; TRBD1 aligns across 9 bases. Losses at the gene ends were 5 bases for V and 3 bases for J; bases not matched to a gene: 7. This CDR3 spans 15 amino acids. Germline-derived CDR1 and CDR2 are SNHLY and FYNNEI. CDR3 in amino acids: CASSLTGGFDYGYTF. CDR3 in DNA: TGTGCCAGCAGTCTTACAGGGGGCTTTGACTATGGCTACACCTTC.

The chain links TRBV4-1 to TRBJ1-1; D not certain. CDR1 MGHRA and CDR2 YSYEKL come from the germline V gene. With 4 bases removed from V and 6 bases from J, the gap between germline ends came to 21 bases. This CDR3 contains 16 residues. The CDR3 protein is CASSPLQTFLRAEAFF. CDR3 coding DNA: TGCGCCAGCAGCCCCCTTCAGACTTTCTTGCGCGCTGAAGCTTTCTTT.

CDR3 in DNA: TGTGCCAGCAGGGAACTAGCGGGGGTAGAGCAGTACTTC. It is translated as CASRELAGVEQYF. The J gene is TRBJ2-7, the V gene TRBV3-1 (or the pseudogene TRBV3-2), with 11 bases fitting TRBD2. There are 13 residues in the CDR3. V was clipped by 6 bases and J by 7 bases; unmatched bases: 5. Germline values: CDR1 LGHDT, CDR2 YNNKEL (reference sequence).

The chain uses TRBV3-1 (or the pseudogene TRBV3-2) and TRBJ1-6; no clear D gene. Germline CDR1 LGHDT, CDR2 YNNKEL (reference sequence). The CDR3 runs 14 residues. V shed 2 bases and J shed 3 bases, with 5 bases lying between them. CDR3 region: CASSQSVYNSPLHF. In DNA form, the CDR3 reads TGTGCCAGCAGCCAATCGGTCTATAATTCACCCCTCCACTTT.